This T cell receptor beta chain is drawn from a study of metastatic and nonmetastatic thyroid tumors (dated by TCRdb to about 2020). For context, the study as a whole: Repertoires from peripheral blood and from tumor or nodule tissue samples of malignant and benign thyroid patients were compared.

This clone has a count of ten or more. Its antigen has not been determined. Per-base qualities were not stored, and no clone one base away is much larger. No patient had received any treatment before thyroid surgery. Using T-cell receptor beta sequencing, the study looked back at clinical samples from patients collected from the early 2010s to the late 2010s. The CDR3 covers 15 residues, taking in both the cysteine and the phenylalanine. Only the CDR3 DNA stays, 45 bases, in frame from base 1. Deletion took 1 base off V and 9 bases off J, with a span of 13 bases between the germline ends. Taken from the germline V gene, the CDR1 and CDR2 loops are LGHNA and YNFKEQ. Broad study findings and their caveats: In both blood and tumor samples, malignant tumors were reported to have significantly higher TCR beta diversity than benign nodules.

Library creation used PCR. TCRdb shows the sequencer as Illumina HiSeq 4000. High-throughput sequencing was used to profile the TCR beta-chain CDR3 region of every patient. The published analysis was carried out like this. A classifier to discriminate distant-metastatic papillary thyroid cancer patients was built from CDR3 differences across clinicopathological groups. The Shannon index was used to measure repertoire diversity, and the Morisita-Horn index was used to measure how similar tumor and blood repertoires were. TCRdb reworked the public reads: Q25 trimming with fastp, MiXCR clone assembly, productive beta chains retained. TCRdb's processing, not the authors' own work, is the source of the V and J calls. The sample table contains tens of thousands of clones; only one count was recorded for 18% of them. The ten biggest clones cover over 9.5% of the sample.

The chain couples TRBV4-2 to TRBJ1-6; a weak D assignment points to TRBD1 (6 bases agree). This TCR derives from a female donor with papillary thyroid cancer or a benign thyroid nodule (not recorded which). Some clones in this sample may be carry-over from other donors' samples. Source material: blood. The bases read TGTGCCAGCAGCCAAGGCGTAGGGGGGGGTTCACCCCTCCACTTT. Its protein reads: CASSQGVGGGSPLHF.